This entry is about one TCR beta chain. Its antigen is still unknown. The sample is drawn from a study of blood T cells in healthy people across ages. Whole-study results and caveats: The authors considered diversity estimates from one million T cells to be underestimates.

Germline CDR1 is SGHVS and CDR2 is FQNEAQ. Unmatched junction bases numbered 11, after V lost 3 bases and J lost 5 bases. CDR3 length equals 17 residues. With a J-beta primer mix and a sample-barcoded 5' primer, a second PCR ran about 7 to 12 cycles. One entry per CDR3 protein, called by TCRdb with MiXCR from the 5' RACE reads. This sample has about 290,000 distinct CDR3 sequences, with roughly a quarter found just once. Input material: blood. The origin of this receptor is a woman in her 70s in good health. V gene TRBV7-8 combines with J gene TRBJ2-1; TRBD2 aligns across 9 bases. This CDR3 is CASSFLAGASRHNEQFF. Written as DNA, the CDR3 is TGTGCCAGCAGCTTCTTAGCGGGAGCGTCCCGACACAATGAGCAGTTCTTC.